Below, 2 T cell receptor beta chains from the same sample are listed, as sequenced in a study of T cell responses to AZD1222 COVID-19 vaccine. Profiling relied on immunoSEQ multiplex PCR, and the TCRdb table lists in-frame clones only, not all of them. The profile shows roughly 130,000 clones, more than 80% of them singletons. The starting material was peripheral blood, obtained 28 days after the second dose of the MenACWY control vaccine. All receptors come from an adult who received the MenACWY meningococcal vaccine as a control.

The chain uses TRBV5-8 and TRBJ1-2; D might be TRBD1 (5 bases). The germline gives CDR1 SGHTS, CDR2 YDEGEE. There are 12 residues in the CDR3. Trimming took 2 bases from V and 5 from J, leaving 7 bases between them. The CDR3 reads CASSFRGYGYTF. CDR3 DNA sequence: TGTGCCAGCAGCTTTAGGGGTTATGGCTACACCTTC. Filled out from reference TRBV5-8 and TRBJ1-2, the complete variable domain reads EAGVTQSPTHLIKTRGQQATLRCSPISGHTSVYWYQQALGLGLQFLLWYDEGEERNRGNFPPRFSGRQFPNYSSELNVNALELEDSALYLCASSFRGYGYTFGSGTRLTVV.

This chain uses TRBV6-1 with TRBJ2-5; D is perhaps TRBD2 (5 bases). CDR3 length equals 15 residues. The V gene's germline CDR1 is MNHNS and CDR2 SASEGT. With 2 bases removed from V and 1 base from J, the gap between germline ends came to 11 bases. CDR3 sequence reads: CASSEIGSRQETQYF. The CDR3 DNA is TGTGCCAGCAGTGAAATAGGGAGCCGCCAAGAGACCCAGTACTTC.